This T cell receptor beta chain stems from a study of T cells in Graves' hyperthyroidism and ophthalmopathy. Study observations and caveats: The blood repertoire included most of the expanded thyroid clonotypes above 0.001. In simple terms, a model built on 13 V-J features told ophthalmopathy apart from stable hyperthyroidism.

The diagnoses drew upon clinical symptoms, serum thyroxine and TRAb, thyroid ultrasound and orbital computed tomography. Amplification targeted TCR beta CDR3 regions from RNA transcripts. A set of HTBI primers served as the primers for a first-round RT-PCR of the TCR CDR3. TCRdb re-derived calls from the multiplex PCR reads in MiXCR, one entry per CDR3 protein. The data show roughly 500,000 distinct CDR3 sequences, about 46% seen once. As regards this clonotype: Its antigen is as yet unknown.

This CDR3 is 13 amino acids long. The ends were cut back, 5 bases at V and 4 bases at J, with 8 bases in the middle. Germline V gene lookup returns CDR1 MRHNA and CDR2 SNTAGT. The TCR sequence derives from an adult woman with Graves' disease, either hyperthyroidism or ophthalmopathy (not recorded which). V gene TRBV6-4 combines with J gene TRBJ2-2; unclear D gene. Sequencing was carried out using peripheral blood or thyroid tissue (not recorded which). In DNA form, the CDR3 reads TGTGCCAGCAGTTACATCACCACCGGGGAGCTGTTTTTT. This translates into CASSYITTGELFF.